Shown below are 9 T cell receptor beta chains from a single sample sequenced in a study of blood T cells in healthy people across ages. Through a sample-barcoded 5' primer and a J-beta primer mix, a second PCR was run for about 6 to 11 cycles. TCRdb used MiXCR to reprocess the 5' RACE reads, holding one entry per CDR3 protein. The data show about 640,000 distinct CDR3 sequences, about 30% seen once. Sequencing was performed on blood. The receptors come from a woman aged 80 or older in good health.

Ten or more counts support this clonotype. The CDR3 DNA reads as TGTGCCAGCAGTTTAATGGCCTACAATGAGCAGTTCTTC. Protein product: CASSLMAYNEQFF. This chain uses TRBV12-3 or TRBV12-4 with TRBJ2-1; D unresolved. With 2 bases removed from V and 2 bases from J, the gap between germline ends came to 4 bases. CDR3 size: 13 residues.

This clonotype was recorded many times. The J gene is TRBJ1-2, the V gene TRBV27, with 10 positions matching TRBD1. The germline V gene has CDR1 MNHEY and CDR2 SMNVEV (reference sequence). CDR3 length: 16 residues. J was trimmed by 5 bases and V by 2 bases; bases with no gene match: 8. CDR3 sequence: CASSLDRGLPVYGYTF. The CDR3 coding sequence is TGTGCCAGCAGTTTAGACAGGGGGCTCCCGGTTTATGGCTACACCTTC.

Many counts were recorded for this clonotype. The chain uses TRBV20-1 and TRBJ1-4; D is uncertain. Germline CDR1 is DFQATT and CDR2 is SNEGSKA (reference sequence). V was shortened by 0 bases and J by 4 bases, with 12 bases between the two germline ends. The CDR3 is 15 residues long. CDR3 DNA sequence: TGCAGTGCTAGAGATATCAACACACGTAATGAAAAACTGTTTTTT. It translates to CSARDINTRNEKLFF.

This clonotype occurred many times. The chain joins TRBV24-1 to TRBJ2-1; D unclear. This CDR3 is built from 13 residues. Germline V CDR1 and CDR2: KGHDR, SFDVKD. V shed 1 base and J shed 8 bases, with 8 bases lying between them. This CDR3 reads CATSDFTGYEQFF. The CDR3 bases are TGTGCCACCAGTGATTTTACGGGCTATGAGCAGTTCTTC.

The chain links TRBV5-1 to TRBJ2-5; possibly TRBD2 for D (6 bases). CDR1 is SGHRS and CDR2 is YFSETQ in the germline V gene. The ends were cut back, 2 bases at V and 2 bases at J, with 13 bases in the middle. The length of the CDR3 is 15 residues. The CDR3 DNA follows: TGCGCCAGCAGCTTTGGGGGGACGGAGCAAGAGACCCAGTACTTC. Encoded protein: CASSFGGTEQETQYF.

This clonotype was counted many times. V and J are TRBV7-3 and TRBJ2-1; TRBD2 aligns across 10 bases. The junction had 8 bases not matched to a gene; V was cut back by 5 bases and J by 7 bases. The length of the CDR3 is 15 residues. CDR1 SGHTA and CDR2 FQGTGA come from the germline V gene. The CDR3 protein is CASSPSGAGGNEQFF. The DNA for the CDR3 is TGTGCCAGCAGCCCATCGGGAGCGGGGGGGAATGAGCAGTTCTTC.

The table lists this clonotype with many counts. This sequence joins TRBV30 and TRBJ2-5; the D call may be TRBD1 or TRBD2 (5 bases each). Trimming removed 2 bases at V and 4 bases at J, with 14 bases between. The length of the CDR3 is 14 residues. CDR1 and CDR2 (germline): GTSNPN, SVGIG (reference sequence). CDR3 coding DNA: TGTGCCTGGAGTCCACAGGCGCGGGTAGAGACCCAGTACTTC. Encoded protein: CAWSPQARVETQYF.

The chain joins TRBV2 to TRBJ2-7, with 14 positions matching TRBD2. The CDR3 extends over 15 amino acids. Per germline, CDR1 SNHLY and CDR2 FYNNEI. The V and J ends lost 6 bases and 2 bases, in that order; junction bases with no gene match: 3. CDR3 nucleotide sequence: TGTGCCAGCAGCCGACTAGCGGGGGGGCCCTACGAGCAGTACTTC. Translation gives CASSRLAGGPYEQYF.

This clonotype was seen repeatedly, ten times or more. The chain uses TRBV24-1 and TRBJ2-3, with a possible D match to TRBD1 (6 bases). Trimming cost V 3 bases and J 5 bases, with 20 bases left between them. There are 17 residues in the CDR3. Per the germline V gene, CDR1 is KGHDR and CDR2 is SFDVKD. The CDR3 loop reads CATSDRTGTSDRDTQYF. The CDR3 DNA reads TGTGCCACCAGTGATCGAACCGGGACATCTGACCGAGATACGCAGTATTTT.